This TCR beta chain is drawn from a study of blood T cells in healthy people across ages (dated by TCRdb to 2015 to 2017). As for the study more broadly: Template switching captured roughly one uniquely barcoded TCR beta cDNA molecule per two T cells in model experiments. Age-related changes in TCR beta repertoire diversity were measured in the study by deep sequencing normalized with unique cDNA molecular identifiers. The donors were divided into four age groups: young (average 16 years), middle-aged (roughly 40), aged (approximately 62) and long-lived (about 90). To avoid experimental bias, donors of different ages were randomly spread across the sequencing lanes. Using the same blood draw, the study looked at two additional independent replicas of 1 million unique cDNA reads for two donors, one aged 18 to 30 and the other aged 80 or older. Overall study outcomes, separate from this receptor: The long-lived group showed more naive CD4+ T cells, fewer expanded clones and increased TCR diversity than the aged group, suggesting age selection. Observed TCR beta diversity correlated strongly with the percentage of naive T cells measured by flow cytometry. Estimates of total diversity based on one million sequenced T cells were considered lower bounds and underestimates. Donor CMV infection status was unknown, potentially confounding age-related changes in expanded clonotypes. Because profiling used bulk unsorted PBMCs, naive and antigen-experienced compartments could not be compared conclusively. As age increased, observed TCR beta diversity per million T cells dropped in a roughly linear way, and a significant reduction was already evident by age 40.

Systemically healthy Caucasian individuals from Russia, 35 to 40 in total and aged about 6 to 95 years, were included as donors. Roughly 10 milliliters of peripheral blood were drawn from each donor into EDTA-treated Vacutainer tubes. Ficoll-Paque density-gradient centrifugation was used to isolate PBMCs, with at least 7 million per sample. Trizol reagent was used to extract total RNA from the PBMCs, yielding at least 6 micrograms per sample. The percentages of naive CD45RAhigh/CD27high T cells were determined by flow cytometry on a PBMC aliquot from every donor. A note on this clonotype: Its cognate antigen has yet to be identified. No much larger clone is present one base from it, and per-base qualities are unavailable.

Library method: 5' RACE. The run used an Illumina HiSeq 2500. A second PCR of roughly 6 to 11 cycles was performed with a sample-barcoded 5' primer and a J-beta primer mix. A unique molecular identifier was introduced onto each TCR beta cDNA molecule by a template-switch 5' adaptor carrying 12 random nucleotides. Each sample yielded at least 3 million CDR3-containing paired-end reads. First-strand cDNA was synthesized from all RNA with the Mint cDNA synthesis kit, primed by a TRBC-specific oligonucleotide. After uracil-DNA glycosylase treatment, a first 18-cycle PCR used universal primers M1SS and BC2_uni_R on all cDNA. The paper's data handling went like this. For normalization, 1 million high-quality reads, each with a distinct molecular identifier, were randomly selected from each sample. Reads with shared molecular identifiers were discarded instead of being binned into consensus sequences. CDR3 identification, clonotype clustering and error correction used MiTCR with a Q25 quality threshold and the strictest error-elimination algorithm. A nonparametric unseen species model with Euler transformation was used to estimate a lower bound on total TCR beta diversity. Using fastp trimming at Q25 and MiXCR clonotype assembly, TCRdb reanalyzed the public sequencing data and kept in-frame beta chains. Merged by CDR3 protein, the rows form single entries marked with the most common genes and DNA. These V and J calls rely on TCRdb rather than the paper's analysis. For this sample the table gives 1.5 million or so distinct CDR3 sequences, of which about 40% were detected only once. The top ten clones comprise approximately 7.9% of the sample.

V lost 5 bases and J lost 4 bases, and the count of bases not matched to a germline gene is 8. CDR1 SGHTA and CDR2 FQGTGA are derived from the germline V gene. CDR3 length: 15 amino acids, cysteine to phenylalanine. This entry keeps only the CDR3 DNA: 45 bases, framed from base 1. The receptor comes from a woman under 30 in good health. This chain joins TRBV7-3 to TRBJ2-3, with 8 bases in between that match TRBD1. The specimen sequenced was blood. In nucleotides, the sequence is TGTGCCAGCAGCACGGACAGGGTGTCACCAGATACGCAGTATTTT. It codes for CASSTDRVSPDTQYF.